This entry lists 28 T cell receptor beta chains sequenced from one sample in a study of regulatory T cells in long-lasting Graves disease (dated by TCRdb to about 2021). According to the study, the label for this sample's time point signals: newly diagnosed GD, antithyroid drugs for less than 3 months. RNA was extracted from PBMCs in TRIzol for both TCR sequencing and RNA sequencing. Library prep was done by multiplex PCR. Instrument used: Illumina HiSeq 4000. CDR3 regions were amplified by Arm-PCR with iRepertoire HTBI primers to construct TCR beta libraries. TCRdb cleaned the public reads at Q25 with fastp, built clones with MiXCR and kept in-frame beta chains. Rows merge per CDR3 protein into single entries with the most common DNA and genes. The sample table shows a few hundred thousand distinct CDR3 sequences, and 12% are seen once. The ten largest account for about 19% of the sample. The sample also formed part of further work on T cells in Graves' hyperthyroidism and ophthalmopathy.

Specimen: peripheral blood mononuclear cells (PBMCs), collected at new diagnosis, from a patient treated with antithyroid drugs. The receptors stem from a woman in her late teens or twenties with Graves disease. Donor details come from another sample of the same person, matched by shared clones.

This clonotype was seen at least ten times. The genes are TRBV6-5 and TRBJ1-2; tentative D call: TRBD1 (6 bases). The length of the CDR3 is 18 residues. The ends were cut back, 0 bases at V and 4 bases at J, with 21 bases in the middle. Germline CDR1 reads MNHEY; CDR2 reads SVGAGI. CDR3 nucleotides: TGTGCCAGCAGTTACTCGATTAATGAGCAGGGGCGAAGCTATGGCTACACCTTC. Translating gives CASSYSINEQGRSYGYTF.

The table lists this clonotype with many counts. The chain joins TRBV9 to TRBJ2-5; D unclear. The germline gives CDR1 SGDLS, CDR2 YYNGEE. The CDR3 spans 14 residues. Trimming pared 0 bases from V and 5 bases from J, leaving 11 bases between. This CDR3 is CASSVGLGLETQYF. In DNA form, the CDR3 reads TGTGCCAGCAGCGTAGGTTTGGGGTTGGAGACCCAGTACTTC.

The V gene is TRBV6-2 or TRBV6-3, the J gene TRBJ1-2; D remains unclear. The CDR3 totals 17 residues. The germline V gene encodes CDR1 MNHEY and CDR2 SVGEGT. V was shortened by 6 bases and J by 2 bases, with 22 bases between the two germline ends. Here the CDR3 DNA reads TGTGCCAGCAGCTACACGTCCCCGCGGATTTCCAACTATGGCTACACCTTC. This codes for CASSYTSPRISNYGYTF.

V is TRBV19 and J is TRBJ1-2, with unresolved D. Trimming removed 7 bases from V and 6 bases from J, with 15 bases in between. Germline V gene lookup returns CDR1 LNHDA and CDR2 SQIVND (reference sequence). The CDR3 is made up of 13 amino acids. Here the CDR3 reads CASTFDSGDGYTF. The CDR3 coding sequence is TGTGCCAGTACATTTGACTCCGGAGATGGCTACACCTTC.

In this sample, this clonotype turned up many times. The chain couples TRBV29-1 to TRBJ2-5; D remains ambiguous. There are 11 residues in the CDR3. V lost 4 bases to trimming and J lost 3 bases, with 6 bases between them. CDR1 and CDR2 (germline): SQVTM, ANQGSEA. The CDR3 spells CSVASEETQYF. The CDR3 DNA reads as TGCAGCGTTGCATCGGAAGAGACCCAGTACTTC.

This clonotype was detected ten times or more. The V gene is TRBV24-1, the J gene TRBJ2-5; TRBD2 matches 10 bases. With 4 bases clipped from V and 2 bases from J, the junction kept 3 bases outside the gene matches. The CDR3 sequence is 15 residues long. CDR1 KGHDR and CDR2 SFDVKD come from the germline V gene. CDR3 amino acids: CATSDPTSGQETQYF. CDR3 nucleotides: TGTGCCACCAGTGACCCGACTAGCGGGCAAGAGACCCAGTACTTC.

This clonotype has at least ten counts. This chain connects TRBV5-1 to TRBJ2-2, with 8 nucleotides matching TRBD2. J gave up 0 bases and V 3 bases, and 13 bases lay outside the gene matches. The CDR3 extends over 19 amino acids. CDR1 is SGHRS and CDR2 is YFSETQ in the germline V gene. CDR3 sequence (DNA): TGCGCCAGCAGCTCAATCCGCCCAACTAGCGGCGCGAACACCGGGGAGCTGTTTTTT. This sequence encodes CASSSIRPTSGANTGELFF.

This clonotype was seen only a few times. This chain joins TRBV6-2 or TRBV6-3 and TRBJ1-1; D ambiguous. V lost 1 base, J lost 2 bases, and 8 bases lay in between. The CDR3 has 14 amino acids. Germline lookup yields CDR1 MNHEY and CDR2 SVGEGT. CDR3 protein: CASSYFGSNTEAFF. The CDR3, as DNA: TGTGCCAGCAGTTACTTTGGAAGTAACACTGAAGCTTTCTTT.

This clonotype was seen repeatedly, ten times or more. The chain uses TRBV6-1 and TRBJ1-1; 7 bases match TRBD1. J gave up 3 bases and V 6 bases, and 7 bases lay outside the gene matches. This CDR3 comprises 14 residues. The germline V gene encodes CDR1 MNHNS and CDR2 SASEGT. This CDR3 is CASSMRQGYTEAFF. CDR3 DNA: TGTGCCAGCAGCATGAGACAGGGATACACTGAAGCTTTCTTT.

The chain recombines TRBV7-9 with TRBJ2-1; D is undetermined. Germline loops: CDR1 SEHNR, CDR2 FQNEAQ (reference sequence). The ends were cut back, 1 base at V and 0 bases at J, with 10 bases in the middle. The CDR3 covers 16 residues. The CDR3 bases are TGTGCCAGCAGCTTAGGCCACAGCAACTCCTACAATGAGCAGTTCTTC. It yields the protein CASSLGHSNSYNEQFF.

This clonotype appeared many times. CDR3 nucleotides: TGTGCCAGCAGTTTGGGGGTACAGAATGAGCAGTTCTTC. Its translation is CASSLGVQNEQFF. The genes are TRBV27 and TRBJ2-1, with D perhaps given as TRBD1 or TRBD2 (5 bases each). This CDR3 region has 13 residues. V gave up 3 bases and J gave up 7 bases, with 10 bases separating them. Looked up from germline, CDR1 is MNHEY and CDR2 is SMNVEV (reference sequence).

This clonotype was observed at least ten times. V and J are TRBV7-2 and TRBJ2-7; tentatively, D is TRBD1 (5 bases). V was shortened by 5 bases and J by 0 bases, with 11 bases between the two germline ends. CDR1 is SGHTA and CDR2 is FQGNSA in the germline V gene. The CDR3 is 14 residues long. The CDR3 bases are TGTGCCAGCAGCCAGACAGTTAGCTCCTACGAGCAGTACTTC. It encodes CASSQTVSSYEQYF.

This clonotype was observed at least ten times. This chain links TRBV20-1 with TRBJ1-5; D possibly corresponds to TRBD1 (5 bases). V lost 3 bases to trimming and J lost 1 base, with 10 bases between them. This CDR3 comprises 14 residues. The germline gives CDR1 DFQATT, CDR2 SNEGSKA (reference sequence). The CDR3 region is CSARGGLSNQPQHF. The DNA of the CDR3 is TGCAGTGCTAGGGGGGGTTTGAGCAATCAGCCCCAGCATTTT.

In its sample, this clonotype was seen a few times. The V and J genes are TRBV27 and TRBJ1-2; a weak D match, TRBD1 (5 bases). The CDR3 spans 18 residues. Trimming cost V 5 bases and J 4 bases, with 26 bases left between them. Germline V gives CDR1 MNHEY, CDR2 SMNVEV (reference sequence). CDR3 sequence (DNA): TGTGCCAGCAGTCCCCTGCGACAGTCGCATATGGGGCTCTATGGCTACACCTTC. Translating gives CASSPLRQSHMGLYGYTF.

The V and J genes are TRBV7-3 and TRBJ2-1; D perhaps matches TRBD2 (6 bases). Trimming left V 2 bases short and J 6 bases short, with 17 bases between. Germline V gene sequence: CDR1 SGHTA, CDR2 FQGTGA. The CDR3 covers 16 residues. CDR3 nucleotides: TGTGCCAGCAGCTTATCTGCGGGACCGCCCCGCAATGAGCAGTTCTTC. It codes for CASSLSAGPPRNEQFF.

This clonotype was observed a single time. The V gene is TRBV20-1, the J gene TRBJ2-3; 11 nucleotides agree with TRBD1. The CDR3 spans 16 residues. CDR1 is DFQATT, CDR2 SNEGSKA, per germline (reference sequence). V dropped 6 bases and J dropped 7; count of bases not matched to a gene: 15. Here the CDR3 reads CSAIPSDRGRPNTQYF. CDR3 sequence (DNA): TGCAGTGCCATCCCCTCGGACAGGGGGCGTCCAAATACGCAGTATTTT.

This clonotype was seen ten or more times. The genes are TRBV6-1 and TRBJ1-2; D gene uncertain. The CDR3 covers 13 residues. Trimming pared 3 bases from V and 2 bases from J, leaving 7 bases between. Germline V CDR1 and CDR2: MNHNS, SASEGT. CDR3 sequence reads: CASSERENYGYTF. The CDR3 DNA sequence: TGTGCCAGCAGTGAGAGAGAGAACTATGGCTACACCTTC.

On this clonotype: Only one base separates this from a far larger clonotype, so it likely reflects a read error. The rearrangement uses TRBV11-2 and TRBJ2-3; no definite D call. The J call could be wrong; TRBJ2-5 is a better fit for the DNA end. Looked up from germline, CDR1 is SGHAT and CDR2 is FQNNGV. The CDR3 length is 15 residues. In nucleotides, the CDR3 is TGTGCCAGCAGCTTAGTATTGGGATACCAAGGGACCCAGTACTTC. Protein product: CASSLVLGYQGTQYF.

This clonotype was seen at least ten times. The chain recombines TRBV6-1 with TRBJ2-7; tentatively, D is TRBD1 or TRBD2 (5 bases each). V gave up 6 bases and J gave up 7 bases, with 25 bases separating them. The CDR3 loop spans 16 amino acids. Germline V gives CDR1 MNHNS, CDR2 SASEGT. CDR3 nucleotides: TGTGCCAGCAGGACCGACAGAAGCAGATCTACGGGGGAGCAGTACTTC. It encodes CASRTDRSRSTGEQYF.

The table lists this clonotype with many counts. The chain carries TRBV30 and TRBJ1-1, with D perhaps TRBD1 (5 bases). The CDR3 runs 12 residues. The germline CDR1 and CDR2 sequences are GTSNPN and SVGIG (reference sequence). V lost 5 bases, J lost 6 bases, and 13 bases lay in between. The CDR3 bases are TGTGCCTGGGGCTCGACGGGGCCTGAAGCTTTCTTT. It encodes CAWGSTGPEAFF.

This clonotype was seen repeatedly, ten times or more. This chain uses TRBV6-1 with TRBJ1-1; 8 bases match TRBD1. This CDR3 has 14 residues. From germline, CDR1 is MNHNS and CDR2 SASEGT. Unmatched junction bases numbered 4, after V lost 6 bases and J lost 1 base. CDR3: CASRQGGWNTEAFF. The CDR3 nucleotides are TGTGCCAGCAGACAGGGGGGTTGGAACACTGAAGCTTTCTTT.

As for this clonotype: This sequence may be a read error, since a much larger clone differs from it by one base. The rearrangement joins TRBV6-1 to TRBJ2-7; D might be TRBD2 (6 bases). The CDR3 spans 14 residues. Germline V CDR1 and CDR2: MNHNS, SASEGT. Written as DNA, the CDR3 is TGTGCCAGCAGTTATGGGGGGATCTCCTACAAGCAGTACTTC. Its protein is CASSYGGISYKQYF.

This clonotype was counted ten times or more. V gene TRBV12-3 or TRBV12-4 combines with J gene TRBJ1-1; tentative D call: TRBD1 (5 bases). CDR3 size: 13 residues. Trimming left V 7 bases short and J 4 bases short, with 13 bases between. The CDR3 DNA reads TGTGCCAGCACCACTTGGGGGGGCACTGAAGCTTTCTTT. This sequence encodes CASTTWGGTEAFF.

This clonotype has a count of ten or more. The chain is built from TRBV3-1 and TRBJ2-7; 7 bases are shared with TRBD1. The CDR3 is 14 residues long. From germline, CDR1 is LGHDT and CDR2 YNNKEL (reference sequence). The trim removed 4 bases at V and 6 bases at J, leaving 9 bases unmatched. CDR3 amino acids: CASSPTRGTIEQYF. CDR3 nucleotide sequence: TGTGCCAGCAGCCCCACCAGGGGGACCATCGAGCAGTACTTC.

The chain combines TRBV7-9 with TRBJ1-1, with a weak D call TRBD1 (5 bases). The CDR3 covers 16 residues. Trimming pared 5 bases from V and 3 bases from J, leaving 19 bases between. Germline lookup yields CDR1 SEHNR and CDR2 FQNEAQ (reference sequence). CDR3 nucleotide sequence: TGTGCCAGCAGCCACCTTAGGGGACGAGGGGACACTGAAGCTTTCTTT. Protein product: CASSHLRGRGDTEAFF.

Regarding this clonotype: The junction departs from germline at one end; a sequencing error may be responsible. The rearrangement uses TRBV5-1 and TRBJ1-1, with D possibly TRBD1 on 5 matching bases. The CDR3 has 13 residues. Germline V gene sequence: CDR1 SGHRS, CDR2 YFSETQ. The CDR3 region is CASGGSSNAEAFF. CDR3 nucleotides: TGCGCCAGCGGGGGGTCTTCGAACGCTGAAGCTTTCTTT.

In regard to this clonotype: A much more abundant neighbour one base away suggests this may be a read error. The gene calls are TRBV3-1 and TRBJ2-2, with TRBD2 matching 7 bases. With V trimmed by 2 bases and J by 6 bases, 18 bases remained unmatched. The germline V gene encodes CDR1 LGHDT and CDR2 YNNKEL (reference sequence). This CDR3 has 19 amino acids. The CDR3 here is CASSQLGSSGGGRAGELFF. Here the CDR3 DNA reads TGTGCCAGCAGCCAACTCGGCAGTAGTGGCGGGGGTAGGGCCGGGGAGCTGTTTTTT.

This clonotype was seen ten or more times. V gene TRBV7-2 combines with J gene TRBJ2-5; D tentatively fits TRBD1 or TRBD2 (5 bases each). Germline V CDR1 and CDR2: SGHTA, FQGNSA. V gave up 5 bases and J gave up 5 bases, with 18 bases separating them. The CDR3 runs 15 residues. CDR3 in amino acids: CASSANRGFPETQYF. The DNA for the CDR3 is TGTGCCAGCAGCGCAAACCGGGGCTTTCCGGAGACCCAGTACTTC.